The 8 T cell receptor beta chains below come from one sample, sequenced in a study of T cell responses to AZD1222 COVID-19 vaccine. Data came from immunoSEQ multiplex PCR; TCRdb stores just in-frame clones and leaves some out. Altogether some 150,000 clones are present, just over 90% being singletons, with the ten largest covering around 1.8%. Sequences were derived from peripheral blood, sampled 28 days after the second AZD1222 dose. These TCRs come from an adult who received the AZD1222 COVID-19 vaccine.

This sequence joins TRBV3-1 (or the pseudogene TRBV3-2) and TRBJ2-7; D gene ambiguous. Germline V gives CDR1 LGHDT, CDR2 YNNKEL (reference sequence). Trimming pared 1 base from V and 9 bases from J, leaving 10 bases between. The CDR3 sequence is 12 residues long. CDR3 sequence: CASSQGLARQYF. CDR3 bases: TGTGCCAGCAGCCAAGGTCTGGCGCGGCAGTACTTC.

This chain connects TRBV3-1 (or the pseudogene TRBV3-2) to TRBJ2-1; no reliable D call. CDR3 length: 13 amino acids. Germline V lookup: CDR1 LGHDT, CDR2 YNNKEL (reference sequence). Trimming stripped 6 bases from V and 6 bases from J, with 12 bases between. CDR3: CASRLDPFNEQFF. The CDR3 region has the DNA TGTGCCAGCAGACTCGACCCTTTCAATGAGCAGTTCTTC.

The chain combines TRBV6-6 with TRBJ1-5, with D hard to call. V was shortened by 8 bases and J by 7 bases, with 15 bases between the two germline ends. Germline V gene data show CDR1 as MNHNY and CDR2 as SVGAGI (reference sequence). This CDR3 has 13 amino acids. In DNA form, the CDR3 reads TGTGCCAGCTTAAAAGATGGGAGCCAGCCCCAGCATTTT. This translates into CASLKDGSQPQHF.

This chain connects TRBV18 to TRBJ2-7; D ambiguous. The CDR3 is 14 amino acids. V lost 1 base and J 2 bases, leaving 9 bases between the germline ends. Germline V lookup: CDR1 KGHSH, CDR2 LQKENI. CDR3 sequence reads: CASSPQGRPYEQYF. The CDR3 DNA reads TGTGCCAGCTCACCACAGGGAAGGCCCTACGAGCAGTACTTC.

The rearrangement links TRBV29-1 to TRBJ1-2; the D is unclear. Trimming took 7 bases from V and 3 from J, leaving 18 bases between them. The CDR3 is 14 residues long. In germline, CDR1 is SQVTM, CDR2 ANQGSEA. This CDR3 reads CSASREGTDYGYTF. The CDR3 nucleotides read TGCAGCGCATCGCGGGAGGGAACGGACTATGGCTACACCTTC.

The chain has TRBV9 and TRBJ1-1; no definite D call. Trimming shortened V by 4 bases and J by 0 bases, and 13 bases separated the two germline ends. The CDR3 is 15 residues long. The V gene's germline CDR1 is SGDLS and CDR2 YYNGEE. Written as DNA, the CDR3 is TGTGCCAGCAGCCCGGGAGACACATTGAACACTGAAGCTTTCTTT. Translation: CASSPGDTLNTEAFF.

The chain is built from TRBV29-1 and TRBJ1-5; no definite D call. The germline V and J ends were trimmed by 7 bases and 1 base, with 11 bases remaining between them. Per germline, CDR1 SQVTM and CDR2 ANQGSEA. The CDR3 has 13 amino acids. The CDR3 DNA reads as TGCAGCGCCGGGCGGTCGAGCAATCAGCCCCAGCATTTT. This encodes CSAGRSSNQPQHF.

The V gene is TRBV19, the J gene TRBJ2-1; tentative D call: TRBD2 (5 bases). V dropped 5 bases and J dropped 2 bases, with 16 bases sitting between them. Germline V gene lookup returns CDR1 LNHDA and CDR2 SQIVND (reference sequence). The CDR3 covers 16 residues. The CDR3 DNA reads as TGTGCCAGTAGTCCATGGCCGTCAGCGGCCTACAATGAGCAGTTCTTC. Residues: CASSPWPSAAYNEQFF. Combining the CDR3 with reference TRBV19 and TRBJ2-1 gives the whole variable domain DGGITQSPKYLFRKEGQNVTLSCEQNLNHDAMYWYRQDPGQGLRLIYYSQIVNDFQKGDIAEGYSVSREKKESFPLTVTSAQKNPTAFYLCASSPWPSAAYNEQFFGPGTRLTVL.